These 7 T cell receptor beta chains were sequenced from one sample in a study of cytomegalovirus exposure and HLA in healthy donors. The primer mix had 60 Vbeta and 13 Jbeta primers. The table came from immunoSEQ multiplex PCR; TCRdb's copy has only in-frame clones and leaves some out. The sample shows approximately 150,000 clones, around 74% of them seen only once. The sequencing sample was made of PBMCs. Every receptor here comes from a middle-aged man in good health and CMV-seropositive.

Notes on this clone: A read error may produce the germline difference seen at one junction end. CDR3 nucleotides: TGTTCCAGCAGCTTACCCCAGGGACTAGCGGGAGGACCGCCCGAGCAGTACTTC. Protein product: CSSSLPQGLAGGPPEQYF. The rearrangement links TRBV7-9 to TRBJ2-7; 15 nucleotides match TRBD2. This CDR3 comprises 18 residues. CDR1 and CDR2 (germline): SEHNR, FQNEAQ (reference sequence).

This chain uses TRBV7-2 with TRBJ2-1; tentatively, D is TRBD2 (5 bases). V dropped 6 bases and J dropped 9 bases, with 18 bases sitting between them. This CDR3 comprises 14 residues. Germline CDR1 SGHTA, CDR2 FQGNSA. The CDR3 DNA follows: TGTGCCAGCAGGTCACCCCGGGGATCGGGTGAGCAGTTCTTC. Protein product: CASRSPRGSGEQFF. The whole variable domain, remainder taken from reference TRBV7-2 and TRBJ2-1, is GAGVSQSPSNKVTEKGKDVELRCDPISGHTALYWYRQSLGQGLEFLIYFQGNSAPDKSGLPSDRFSAERTGGSVSTLTIQRTQQEDSAVYLCASRSPRGSGEQFFGPGTRLTVL.

V usage is TRBV5-1 and J usage is TRBJ2-3, with a possible D match to TRBD1 (6 bases). The CDR3 sequence is 16 residues long. The germline V gene has CDR1 SGHRS and CDR2 YFSETQ. V lost 0 bases and J 1 base, leaving 12 bases between the germline ends. Here the CDR3 reads CASSLEGGLGTDTQYF. CDR3 DNA: TGCGCCAGCAGCTTGGAAGGGGGTCTGGGCACAGATACGCAGTATTTT.

The chain links TRBV6-5 to TRBJ2-3; 10 bases line up with TRBD1. The germline V gene has CDR1 MNHEY and CDR2 SVGAGI. The CDR3 consists of 15 residues. Trimming removed 5 bases from V and 4 bases from J; junction bases left unmatched: 6. The CDR3 coding sequence is TGTGCCAGCAGTATCGGGACAGGGGTGCCAGATACGCAGTATTTT. Translating gives CASSIGTGVPDTQYF.

The chain carries TRBV10-1 and TRBJ2-3; TRBD2 might be the D (6 bases). Trimming removed 6 bases at V and 0 bases at J, with 13 bases between. In germline, CDR1 is WNHNN, CDR2 SYGVQD (reference sequence). The CDR3 has 15 residues. CDR3 coding DNA: TGCGCCAGCAGCGCCCGAGGGACTAGCACAGATACGCAGTATTTT. As protein: CASSARGTSTDTQYF.

The chain joins TRBV19 to TRBJ2-7, with 9 bases aligning to TRBD1. The germline gives CDR1 LNHDA, CDR2 SQIVND (reference sequence). The CDR3 consists of 15 residues. J gave up 3 bases and V 7 bases, and 10 bases lay outside the gene matches. CDR3 amino acids: CASTHGTGPRYEQYF. CDR3 sequence (DNA): TGTGCCAGTACTCACGGGACAGGGCCCCGCTACGAGCAGTACTTC.

This clone was observed once. The chain recombines TRBV30 with TRBJ2-5; the D gene is possibly TRBD1 (5 bases). Between the trimmed V and J ends, which lost 3 bases and 0 bases, there was a span of 11 bases. The germline gives CDR1 GTSNPN, CDR2 SVGIG (reference sequence). CDR3 length equals 14 residues. The CDR3, as DNA: TGTGCCTGGAGATCCCAGGGCGACCAAGAGACCCAGTACTTC. Its protein is CAWRSQGDQETQYF.